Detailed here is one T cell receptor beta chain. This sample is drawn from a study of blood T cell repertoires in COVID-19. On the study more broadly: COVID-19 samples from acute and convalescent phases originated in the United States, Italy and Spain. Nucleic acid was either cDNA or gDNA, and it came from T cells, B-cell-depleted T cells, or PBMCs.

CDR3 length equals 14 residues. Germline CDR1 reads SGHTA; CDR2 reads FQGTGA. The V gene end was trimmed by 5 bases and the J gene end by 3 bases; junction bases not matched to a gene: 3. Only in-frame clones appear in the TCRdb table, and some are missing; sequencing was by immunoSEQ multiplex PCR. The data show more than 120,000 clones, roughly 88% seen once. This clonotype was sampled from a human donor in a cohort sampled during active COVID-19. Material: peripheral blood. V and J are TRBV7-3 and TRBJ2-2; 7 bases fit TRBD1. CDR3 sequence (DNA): TGTGCCAGCAGCCCTCAGGGGGACACCGGGGAGCTGTTTTTT. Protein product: CASSPQGDTGELFF.